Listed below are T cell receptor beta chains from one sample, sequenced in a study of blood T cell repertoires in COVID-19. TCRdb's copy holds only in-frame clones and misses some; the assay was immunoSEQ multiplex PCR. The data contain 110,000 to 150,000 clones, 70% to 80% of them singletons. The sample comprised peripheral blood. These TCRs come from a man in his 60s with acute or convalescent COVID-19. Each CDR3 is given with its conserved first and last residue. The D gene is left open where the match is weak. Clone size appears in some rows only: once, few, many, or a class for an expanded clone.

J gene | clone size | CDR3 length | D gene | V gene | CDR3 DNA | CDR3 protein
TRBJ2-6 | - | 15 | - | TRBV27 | TGTGCCAGCAGCCTTTTGAGCTCTGGGGCCAACGTCCTGACTTTC | CASSLLSSGANVLTF
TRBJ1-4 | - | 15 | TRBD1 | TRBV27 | TGTGCCAGCAGTCAGACCGGACAGGGTATTGGGAAACTGTTTTTT | CASSQTGQGIGKLFF
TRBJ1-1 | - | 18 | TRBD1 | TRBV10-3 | TGTGCCATCAGTGAGTGGGACAGGGGGCGTTTGGGGGACACTGAAGCTTTCTTT | CAISEWDRGRLGDTEAFF
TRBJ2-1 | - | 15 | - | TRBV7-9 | TGTGCCAGCAGCCCCTCTCTCAGCTCCTACAATGAGCAGTTCTTC | CASSPSLSSYNEQFF
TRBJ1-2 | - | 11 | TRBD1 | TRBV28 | TGTGCCGCCACAGGGGGCGCAGGCTACACCTTC | CAATGGAGYTF
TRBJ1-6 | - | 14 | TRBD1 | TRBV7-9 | TGTGCCAGCAGCTTAGGGACAGGACAGTCACCCCTCCACTTT | CASSLGTGQSPLHF
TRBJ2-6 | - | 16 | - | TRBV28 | TGTGCCAGTGCTATACAGGGCCCACCTGGGGCCAACGTCCTGACTTTC | CASAIQGPPGANVLTF
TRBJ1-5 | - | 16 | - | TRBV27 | TGTGCCAGCAGTTCGACTGGCGGGGCCATCAATCAGCCCCAGCATTTT | CASSSTGGAINQPQHF
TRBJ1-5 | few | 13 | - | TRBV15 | TGTGCCACCAGCAGAGAGCGGCTTGAGCCCCAGCATTTT | CATSRERLEPQHF
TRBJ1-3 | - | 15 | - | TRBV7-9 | TGTGCCAGCAGCCCGGGGGAATTCTCTGGAAACACCATATATTTT | CASSPGEFSGNTIYF
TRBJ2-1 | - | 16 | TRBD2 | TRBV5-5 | TGTGCCAGCAGACTAGCGGGAGGGACTTCCTACAATGAGCAGTTCTTC | CASRLAGGTSYNEQFF
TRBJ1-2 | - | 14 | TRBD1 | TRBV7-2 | TGTGCCAGCAGCCCGGACAGGGAGAGGTATGGCTACACCTTC | CASSPDRERYGYTF
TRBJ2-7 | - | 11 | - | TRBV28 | TGTGCCAGCCAGCAGGGCTACGAGCAGTACTTC | CASQQGYEQYF
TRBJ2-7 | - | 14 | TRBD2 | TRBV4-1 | TGCGCCAGCAGCCCTAGCGGGAGCTCCTACGAGCAGTACTTC | CASSPSGSSYEQYF
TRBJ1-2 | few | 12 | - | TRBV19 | TGTGCCATTTCGACAGCTCCCTTTGGCTACACCTTC | CAISTAPFGYTF
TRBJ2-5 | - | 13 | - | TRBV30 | TGTGCCTGGAGTCCCGTGAGAGGGGGGACCCAGTACTTC | CAWSPVRGGTQYF
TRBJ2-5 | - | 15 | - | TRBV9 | TGTGCCAGCAGTCAAACATCCCCAGGGGTAGAGACCCAGTACTTC | CASSQTSPGVETQYF
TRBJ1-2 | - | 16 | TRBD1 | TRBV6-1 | TGTGCCAGCAGTGTGGGACAGGGGGCGACGGACTATGGCTACACCTTC | CASSVGQGATDYGYTF
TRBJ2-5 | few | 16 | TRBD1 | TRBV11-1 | TGTGCCAGCAGCAGCACCTCGACAGGGAACTTGGAGACCCAGTACTTC | CASSSTSTGNLETQYF
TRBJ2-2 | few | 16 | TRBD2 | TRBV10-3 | TGTGCCATCAGTGTAGGACTAGCGGGAGGCACCGGGGAGCTGTTTTTT | CAISVGLAGGTGELFF
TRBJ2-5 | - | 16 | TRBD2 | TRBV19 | TGTGCCAGTAGTCCAGGACTAGCGGGAATCCAAGAGACCCAGTACTTC | CASSPGLAGIQETQYF
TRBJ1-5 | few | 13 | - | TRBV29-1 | TGCAGCGTTGGATGGGGGGTGAATCAGCCCCAGCATTTT | CSVGWGVNQPQHF
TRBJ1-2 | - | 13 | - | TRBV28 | TGTGCCAGCACCCTCGGGGGGGCACGGGGCTACACCTTC | CASTLGGARGYTF
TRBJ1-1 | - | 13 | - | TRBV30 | TGTGCCTGGAGTGTAGGGGGGGACACTGAAGCTTTCTTT | CAWSVGGDTEAFF
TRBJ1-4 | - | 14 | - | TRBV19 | TGTGCCAGTAGTACGGGGGAAGTCGATGAAAAACTGTTTTTT | CASSTGEVDEKLFF
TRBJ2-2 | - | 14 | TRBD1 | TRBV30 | TGTGCCTGGGAGGGACAGGCGAACACCGGGGAGCTGTTTTTT | CAWEGQANTGELFF
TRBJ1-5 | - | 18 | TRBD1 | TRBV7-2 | TGTGCCAGCAGCTTAGGGGGGACAGGGGCGTATAGCAATCAGCCCCAGCATTTT | CASSLGGTGAYSNQPQHF
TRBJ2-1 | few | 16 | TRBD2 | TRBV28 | TGTGCCAGCAGTTTAACTAGCGGGACCTCCTACAATGAGCAGTTCTTC | CASSLTSGTSYNEQFF
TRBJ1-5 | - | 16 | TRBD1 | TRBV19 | TGTGCCAGTAGTCCCCGGACAGGGGGCGCGCATCAGCCCCAGCATTTT | CASSPRTGGAHQPQHF
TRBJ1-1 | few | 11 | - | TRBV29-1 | TGCTCGGGGGGGGCCGGCACTGAAGCTTTCTTT | CSGGAGTEAFF
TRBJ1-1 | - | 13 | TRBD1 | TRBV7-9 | TGTGCCAGCTTAGGGGGCAGTAGGACTGAAGCTTTCTTT | CASLGGSRTEAFF
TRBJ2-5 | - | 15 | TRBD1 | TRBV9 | TGTGCCAGCAGCGTCGGAGGGACAGGGCTGGAGACCCAGTACTTC | CASSVGGTGLETQYF
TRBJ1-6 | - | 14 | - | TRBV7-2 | TGTGCCAGCAGTGAGCCTGGGAGAGGGTCACCCCTCCACTTT | CASSEPGRGSPLHF
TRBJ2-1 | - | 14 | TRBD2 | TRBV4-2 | TGTGCCAGCAGCCTCGGGGGGGGCGAGGGTGAGCAGTTCTTC | CASSLGGGEGEQFF
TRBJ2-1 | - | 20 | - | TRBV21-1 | TGTGCCAGCAGCAAAGCGGGTGGGACTAGCGGGAGGGCCTGCTACAATGAGCAGTTCTTC | CASSKAGGTSGRACYNEQFF